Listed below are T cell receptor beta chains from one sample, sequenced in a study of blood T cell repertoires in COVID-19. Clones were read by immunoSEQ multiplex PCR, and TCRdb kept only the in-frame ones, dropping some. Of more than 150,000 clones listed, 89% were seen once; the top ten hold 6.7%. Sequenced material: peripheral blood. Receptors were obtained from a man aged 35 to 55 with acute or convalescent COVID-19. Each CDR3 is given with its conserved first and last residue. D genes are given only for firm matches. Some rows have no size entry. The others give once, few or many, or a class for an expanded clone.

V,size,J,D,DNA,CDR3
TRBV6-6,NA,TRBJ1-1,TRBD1,TGTGCCAGCAGAAACCGACAGGGGGCGGTGAACACTGAAGCTTTCTTT,CASRNRQGAVNTEAFF
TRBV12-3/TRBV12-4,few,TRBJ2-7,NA,TGTGCCAGCAGTATCGATAGCTACGAGCAGTACTTC,CASSIDSYEQYF
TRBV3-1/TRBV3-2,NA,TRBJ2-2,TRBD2,TGTGCCAGCAGCCAAGAGGCCTTGGGGAGGGTCGCGAACACCGGGGAGCTGTTTTTT,CASSQEALGRVANTGELFF
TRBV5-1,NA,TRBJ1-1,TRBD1,TGCGCCAGCCGACCAGGATCGACAGGGACTGAAGCTTTCTTT,CASRPGSTGTEAFF
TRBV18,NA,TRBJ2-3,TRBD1,TGTGCCAGCTCCCCCCGATCCACAGGGGGTGGAGATACGCAGTATTTT,CASSPRSTGGGDTQYF
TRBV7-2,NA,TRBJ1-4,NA,TGTGCCAGCAGCTTAGCATCCGCAGAAGCTAATGAAAAACTGTTTTTT,CASSLASAEANEKLFF
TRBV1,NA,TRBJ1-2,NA,TGCACCAGCAGCCCCTACGACAATTATGGCTACACCTTC,CTSSPYDNYGYTF
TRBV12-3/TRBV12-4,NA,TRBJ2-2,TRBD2,TGTGCCAGCAGGACCGGGGGGGTCGGGGAGCTGTTTTTT,CASRTGGVGELFF
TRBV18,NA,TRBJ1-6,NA,TGTGCCAGCTCACTTGAGGTAGTCGATTCACCCCTCCACTTT,CASSLEVVDSPLHF
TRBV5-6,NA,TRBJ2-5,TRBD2,TGTGCCAGCAGCCCTGGCAATCCCCTAGCGGGGGGGTTAGAGACCCAGTACTTC,CASSPGNPLAGGLETQYF
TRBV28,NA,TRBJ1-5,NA,TGTGCCAGCAGACGCCAGGGTGGCAATCAGCCCCAGCATTTT,CASRRQGGNQPQHF
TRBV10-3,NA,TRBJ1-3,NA,TGTGCCATCAGCCCGCAACTGAGCTCTGGAAACACCATATATTTT,CAISPQLSSGNTIYF
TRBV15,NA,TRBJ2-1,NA,TGTGCCACCGGGGGCTCAAACTCCTACAATGAGCAGTTCTTC,CATGGSNSYNEQFF
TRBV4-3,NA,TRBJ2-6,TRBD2,TGCGCCAGCAGTAGCGGGGGGGCCTCTGGGGCCAACGTCCTGACTTTC,CASSSGGASGANVLTF
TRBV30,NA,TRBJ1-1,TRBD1,TGTGCCTGGAATCCCGAGACAGGGGTTGACACTGAAGCTTTCTTT,CAWNPETGVDTEAFF
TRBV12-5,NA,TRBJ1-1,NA,TGTGCTAGTGGTACCTACAGGGTTCGGGGGGAAACTGAAGCTTTCTTT,CASGTYRVRGETEAFF
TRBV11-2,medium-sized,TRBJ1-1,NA,TGTGCCAGCAGCTACCAATTAGGGAGTGCTGAAGCTTTCTTT,CASSYQLGSAEAFF
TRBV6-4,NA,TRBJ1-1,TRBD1,TGTGCCAGCAGTGCCACACTACAGGGGGTTGCTTTCTTT,CASSATLQGVAFF
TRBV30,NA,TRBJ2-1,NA,TGTGCCTGGAGTTTACAAGCAGGGCGCTCCTACAATGAGCAGTTCTTC,CAWSLQAGRSYNEQFF
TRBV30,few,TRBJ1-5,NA,TGTGCCTGGAGTAGGCAGGGAGGTCAGCCCCAGCATTTT,CAWSRQGGQPQHF
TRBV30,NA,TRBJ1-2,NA,TGTGCCTGGAGCCTAAAACAGATTAACTATGGCTACACCTTC,CAWSLKQINYGYTF
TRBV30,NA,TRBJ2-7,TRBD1,TGTGCCTGGACGACAGGGGTCGAGCAGTACTTC,CAWTTGVEQYF
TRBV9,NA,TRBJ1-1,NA,TGTGCCAGCAGCGGCGAAGGTAGTAGGGGCACTGAAGCTTTCTTT,CASSGEGSRGTEAFF
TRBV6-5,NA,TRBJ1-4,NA,TGTGCCAGCAGTTTCAGGGTAGCTGAAAAACTGTTTTTT,CASSFRVAEKLFF
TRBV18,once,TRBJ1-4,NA,TGTGCCAGCTCACCGGAGGCAGTGATAACTAATGAAAAACTGTTTTTT,CASSPEAVITNEKLFF
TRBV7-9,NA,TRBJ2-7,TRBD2,TGTGCCAGCAGCCCGGGACTAGCGGGCGAGCAGTACTTC,CASSPGLAGEQYF
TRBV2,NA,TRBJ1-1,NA,TGTGCCAGCAGTGTCGGGGGGGCATTCACTGAAGCTTTCTTT,CASSVGGAFTEAFF
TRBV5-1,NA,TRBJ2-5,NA,TGCGCCAGCAGCTTCACCGTTGGGGCGGGGCAAGAGACCCAGTACTTC,CASSFTVGAGQETQYF
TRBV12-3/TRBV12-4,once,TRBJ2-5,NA,TGTGCCAGCAGTTTATCAGGGGTGGAGACCCAGTACTTC,CASSLSGVETQYF
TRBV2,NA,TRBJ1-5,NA,TGTGCCAGCAGTGAACCCGGGGATCCCAATCAGCCCCAGCATTTT,CASSEPGDPNQPQHF
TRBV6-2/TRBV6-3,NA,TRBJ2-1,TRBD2,TGTGCCAGCAGTTGGGCGGGGGGGCGGAATGAGCAGTTCTTC,CASSWAGGRNEQFF
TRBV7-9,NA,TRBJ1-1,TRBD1,TGTGCCAGCAGCTTCCAGGGGGCGACTGAAGCTTTCTTT,CASSFQGATEAFF
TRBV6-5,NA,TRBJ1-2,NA,TGTGCCAGCAGTTACTCGGGGGCCGAGGGCTACACCTTC,CASSYSGAEGYTF